The 2 T cell receptor beta chains below all came from one sample that was sequenced in a study of a mutant IDH1 vaccine in newly diagnosed glioma. TCRdb's copy holds only in-frame clones and misses some; the assay was immunoSEQ multiplex PCR. The sample has roughly 45,000 clones; approximately 84% are singletons. Time point: week 23, last vaccination. Topical imiquimod was applied with each vaccine dose, which held 300 ug of mutant IDH1 20-mer peptide. These receptors have no identified antigens. Sequenced here: PBMCs, sampled from a glioma patient whose treatment included an IDH1 peptide vaccine. The origin of the receptors is a woman aged 18-29 years with glioma. Some clones in this sample may be carry-over from other donors' samples.

The chain couples TRBV5-1 to TRBJ2-3; D unclear. The CDR3 consists of 13 residues. The germline V gene has CDR1 SGHRS and CDR2 YFSETQ. V was clipped by 6 bases and J by 1 base, with 9 bases between them. DNA of the CDR3: TGCGCCAGCACCTGGCAGGGCACAGATACGCAGTATTTT. This codes for CASTWQGTDTQYF.

In its sample, this clone was seen once. The chain has TRBV6-1 and TRBJ2-7, with D unclear. This CDR3 is built from 15 residues. Between the trimmed V and J ends, which lost 1 base and 2 bases, there was a span of 12 bases. The V gene's germline CDR1 is MNHNS and CDR2 SASEGT. CDR3 coding DNA: TGTGCCAGCAGTGAAGGGTTCGGGCCACCCTACGAGCAGTACTTC. Protein product: CASSEGFGPPYEQYF.